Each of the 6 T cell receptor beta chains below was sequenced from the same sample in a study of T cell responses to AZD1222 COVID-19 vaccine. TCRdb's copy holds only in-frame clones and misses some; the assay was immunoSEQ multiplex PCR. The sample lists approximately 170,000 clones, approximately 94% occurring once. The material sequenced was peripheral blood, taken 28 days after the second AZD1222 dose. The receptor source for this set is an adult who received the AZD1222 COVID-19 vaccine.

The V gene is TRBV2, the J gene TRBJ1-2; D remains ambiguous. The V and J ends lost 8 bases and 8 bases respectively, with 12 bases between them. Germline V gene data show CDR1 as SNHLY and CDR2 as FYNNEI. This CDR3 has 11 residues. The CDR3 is CASRGVGGYTF. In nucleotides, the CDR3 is TGTGCCAGCCGGGGAGTGGGAGGCTACACCTTC.

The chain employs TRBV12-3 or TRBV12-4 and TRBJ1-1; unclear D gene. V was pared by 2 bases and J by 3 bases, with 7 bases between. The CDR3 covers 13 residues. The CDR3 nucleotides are TGTGCCAGCAGTTTACCGTGGGACACTGAAGCTTTCTTT. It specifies CASSLPWDTEAFF.

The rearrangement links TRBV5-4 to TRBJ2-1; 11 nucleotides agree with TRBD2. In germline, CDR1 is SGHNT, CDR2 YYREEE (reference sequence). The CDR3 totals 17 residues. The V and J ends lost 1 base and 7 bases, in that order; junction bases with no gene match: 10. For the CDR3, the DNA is TGTGCCAGCAGCTTGTTATCAACTAGCGGGAGAGGGAATGAGCAGTTCTTC. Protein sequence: CASSLLSTSGRGNEQFF.

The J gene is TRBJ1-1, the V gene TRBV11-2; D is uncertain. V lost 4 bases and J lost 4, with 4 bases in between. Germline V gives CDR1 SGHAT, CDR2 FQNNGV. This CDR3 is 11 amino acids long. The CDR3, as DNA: TGTGCCAGCAGCTCGTTCACTGAAGCTTTCTTT. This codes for CASSSFTEAFF.

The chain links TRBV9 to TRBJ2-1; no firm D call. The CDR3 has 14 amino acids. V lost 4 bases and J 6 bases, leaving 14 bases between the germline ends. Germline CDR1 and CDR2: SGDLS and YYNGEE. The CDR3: CASSPLHSTNEQFF. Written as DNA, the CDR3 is TGTGCCAGCAGCCCCCTCCACAGTACCAATGAGCAGTTCTTC.

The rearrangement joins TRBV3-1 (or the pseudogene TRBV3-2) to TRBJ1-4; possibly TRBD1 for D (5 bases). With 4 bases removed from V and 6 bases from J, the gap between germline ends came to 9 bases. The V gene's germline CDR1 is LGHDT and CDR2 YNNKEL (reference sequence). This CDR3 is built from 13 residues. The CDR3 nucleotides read TGTGCCAGCAGCCGGGGGGAGGATGAAAAACTGTTTTTT. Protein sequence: CASSRGEDEKLFF.